This is a list of T cell receptor beta chains from one sample in a study of T cells after yellow fever vaccination. TCRdb reprocessed the 5' RACE reads with MiXCR, giving one entry per CDR3 protein. The sample yields 200,000 to 300,000 distinct CDR3 sequences, approximately 6.7% seen once. Sequenced material: CD4+ T cells sorted from PBMCs, taken on the day of the yellow fever booster vaccination. These receptors originate from a man aged 25-45 years who received the YFV17D yellow fever vaccine. The CDR3 runs from the conserved cysteine through the conserved F or W. The order of the fields is D gene, clone size, J gene, V gene, CDR3 DNA, CDR3 protein. D genes are given only for firm matches. Clone sizes are given selectively: once, few, many, or a class where the clone is expanded.

>.|few|TRBJ1-6|TRBV12-3/TRBV12-4
TGTGCCAGCAGCCCTCCCGGCCCATATTCACCCCTCCACTTT
CASSPPGPYSPLHF
>.|.|TRBJ2-1|TRBV3-1
TGTGCCAGCGGAAAAGCCCTCCCGAGAGGGAATGAGCAGTTCTTC
CASGKALPRGNEQFF
>.|few|TRBJ2-5|TRBV7-8
TGTGCCAGCACCCAGGCCGTACCCGGGACACCCCAAGAGACCCAGTACTTC
CASTQAVPGTPQETQYF
>.|.|TRBJ2-1|TRBV20-1
TGCAGTGCTAGACTCGTGACAGCCGCTCCTTACAATGAGCAGTTCTTC
CSARLVTAAPYNEQFF
>.|.|TRBJ2-7|TRBV7-2
TGTGCCAGCAGCTTAGGGCCAACCAAGCCCGAGCAGTACTTC
CASSLGPTKPEQYF
>.|many|TRBJ2-2|TRBV29-1
TGCAGCGTTGCGGCAGGGACGGTGAGCACCGGGGAGCTGTTTTTT
CSVAAGTVSTGELFF
>.|many|TRBJ2-5|TRBV7-3
TGTGCCAGCAGCTTCCAGATGGCAGAGACCCAGTACTTC
CASSFQMAETQYF
>TRBD2|.|TRBJ2-1|TRBV7-9
TGTGCCAGCACCCTTAGCGGGAGGGCACAATGGGAGCAGTTCTTC
CASTLSGRAQWEQFF
>.|few|TRBJ2-4|TRBV20-1
TGCAGTGCTCGGTTGAACCTAGCCAAAAACATTCAGTACTTC
CSARLNLAKNIQYF
>.|many|TRBJ2-7|TRBV7-8
TGTGCCAGCCGAATTCGGGACACCTCCTACGAGCAGTACTTC
CASRIRDTSYEQYF
>.|few|TRBJ2-3|TRBV6-5
TGTGCCAGCAGTTACTCGGTGCGCAGAGGGGATACGCAGTATTTT
CASSYSVRRGDTQYF
>.|.|TRBJ2-7|TRBV7-9
TGTGCCAGCAGCTTAGGGGCGATGTCCTTCGAGCAGTACTTC
CASSLGAMSFEQYF
>.|.|TRBJ2-1|TRBV7-2
TGTGCCAGCAGCTTAGAGGACAGACATTACAATGAGCAGTTCTTC
CASSLEDRHYNEQFF
>.|many|TRBJ2-5|TRBV29-1
TGCAGCGGCAGGCGCCCTGGCTTCCAAGAGACCCAGTACTTC
CSGRRPGFQETQYF
>.|few|TRBJ2-1|TRBV12-3/TRBV12-4
TGTGCCAGCAGTTTATCCCAAGGTGAGCAGTTCTTC
CASSLSQGEQFF
>TRBD1|many|TRBJ2-5|TRBV6-2/TRBV6-3
TGTGCCAGCAGCCGGACAGGGCCGAGAGTACAAGAGACCCAGTACTTC
CASSRTGPRVQETQYF
>.|.|TRBJ1-1|TRBV29-1
TGCAGCGCTGGAGGGGGGAGGACTGAAGCTTTCTTT
CSAGGGRTEAFF
>TRBD2|few|TRBJ2-3|TRBV28
TGTGCCAGCAGTTTATTAGCGGGCGACACAGATACGCAGTATTTT
CASSLLAGDTDTQYF
>TRBD1|few|TRBJ2-7|TRBV2
TGTGCCAGCAGTGCCGGGACAGGGGGGGAGCAGTACTTC
CASSAGTGGEQYF
>.|few|TRBJ2-5|TRBV7-2
TGTGCCAGCCGCACCCGTGGGGAGACCCAGTACTTC
CASRTRGETQYF
>TRBD2|.|TRBJ2-5|TRBV5-6
TGTGCCAGCAGTTTTTTGGGGGCGCGAGGAGCGGGAGTGGGGGAGACCCAGTACTTC
CASSFLGARGAGVGETQYF
>.|.|TRBJ2-2|TRBV11-2
TGTGCCAGCAGGCGAAGTGGGGCCGGGGAGCTGTTTTTT
CASRRSGAGELFF
>TRBD1|.|TRBJ1-2|TRBV27
TGTGCCAGCAGCCGCGGGACAGGGGGCTACACCTTC
CASSRGTGGYTF
>TRBD1|many|TRBJ2-4|TRBV23-1
TGCGCCAGCAATCAAGGTTCAGGGGGATTCATTCAGTACTTC
CASNQGSGGFIQYF
>.|few|TRBJ2-1|TRBV28
TGTGCCAGCAGCCCCGGACTATTTTCCTACAATGAGCAGTTCTTC
CASSPGLFSYNEQFF
>TRBD1|.|TRBJ1-5|TRBV2
TGTGCCTGCAGTTTTCAGGGCCAGGGGGGGGGTTTGAGCAATCAGCCCCAGCATTTT
CACSFQGQGGGLSNQPQHF
>TRBD2|many|TRBJ2-1|TRBV7-6
TGTGCCAGCAGCTTAGCCCCCCGTAGCGGGAGCTCCTACAATGAGCAGTTCTTC
CASSLAPRSGSSYNEQFF
>TRBD2|.|TRBJ2-7|TRBV3-1
TGTGCCGTCCGTGGGGCGGGAGCCTACGAGCAGTACTTC
CAVRGAGAYEQYF
>.|many|TRBJ1-1|TRBV3-1
TGTGCCAGCAGCCCCAGGACAGTGAACACTGAAGCTTTCTTT
CASSPRTVNTEAFF
>TRBD2|.|TRBJ2-7|TRBV7-2
TGTGCCAGCAGCTTAGTTTCTGGCGGGAGAAGCTACGAGCGGTACTTC
CASSLVSGGRSYERYF
>.|few|TRBJ2-4|TRBV5-1
TGCGCCAGCAGCTTGGAGGGGGGAGCCAAAAACATTCAGTACTTC
CASSLEGGAKNIQYF
>.|.|TRBJ2-5|TRBV7-2
TGTGCCAGCAGCCGGAGATGGCAGGGAAAAGAGACCCAGTACTTC
CASSRRWQGKETQYF
>.|.|TRBJ2-5|TRBV7-2
TGTGCCAGCAGCTTAGCGCTAGGCAGGGCCGAGACCCAGTACTTC
CASSLALGRAETQYF
>.|.|TRBJ2-3|TRBV7-2
TGTGCCAGCAGCTTAGGGGGGTCCGCAGGTACGCAGTATTTT
CASSLGGSAGTQYF
>.|.|TRBJ1-1|TRBV11-2
TGTGCCAGCAGCTTAGATGTGCTAACCACTGAAGCTTTCTTT
CASSLDVLTTEAFF
>.|.|TRBJ2-2|TRBV10-1
TGCGCCAGCAGTGAGTCCAGTGGCTCTCTAACCACCGGGGAGCTGTTTTTT
CASSESSGSLTTGELFF
>.|.|TRBJ2-1|TRBV5-1
TGCGCCAGCAGCTATGACAGATCCAATGAGCAGTTCTTC
CASSYDRSNEQFF
>.|few|TRBJ2-7|TRBV14
TGTGCCAGCAGCCAAGATCGGTATCAAATTACCTACGAGCAGTACTTC
CASSQDRYQITYEQYF
>.|few|TRBJ1-2|TRBV9
TGTGCCAGCAGCGTAGTGATTTCCGGAGCAGTGGGGGGCTACACCTTC
CASSVVISGAVGGYTF
>.|.|TRBJ1-3|TRBV18
TGTGCCAGCTCACCAACTGTCTCTCGACCTAACACCATATATTTT
CASSPTVSRPNTIYF
>TRBD1|many|TRBJ1-2|TRBV7-2
TGTGCCAGCAGCTCCCCCGGGGACAGGGGGCTTTATGGCTACACCTTC
CASSSPGDRGLYGYTF